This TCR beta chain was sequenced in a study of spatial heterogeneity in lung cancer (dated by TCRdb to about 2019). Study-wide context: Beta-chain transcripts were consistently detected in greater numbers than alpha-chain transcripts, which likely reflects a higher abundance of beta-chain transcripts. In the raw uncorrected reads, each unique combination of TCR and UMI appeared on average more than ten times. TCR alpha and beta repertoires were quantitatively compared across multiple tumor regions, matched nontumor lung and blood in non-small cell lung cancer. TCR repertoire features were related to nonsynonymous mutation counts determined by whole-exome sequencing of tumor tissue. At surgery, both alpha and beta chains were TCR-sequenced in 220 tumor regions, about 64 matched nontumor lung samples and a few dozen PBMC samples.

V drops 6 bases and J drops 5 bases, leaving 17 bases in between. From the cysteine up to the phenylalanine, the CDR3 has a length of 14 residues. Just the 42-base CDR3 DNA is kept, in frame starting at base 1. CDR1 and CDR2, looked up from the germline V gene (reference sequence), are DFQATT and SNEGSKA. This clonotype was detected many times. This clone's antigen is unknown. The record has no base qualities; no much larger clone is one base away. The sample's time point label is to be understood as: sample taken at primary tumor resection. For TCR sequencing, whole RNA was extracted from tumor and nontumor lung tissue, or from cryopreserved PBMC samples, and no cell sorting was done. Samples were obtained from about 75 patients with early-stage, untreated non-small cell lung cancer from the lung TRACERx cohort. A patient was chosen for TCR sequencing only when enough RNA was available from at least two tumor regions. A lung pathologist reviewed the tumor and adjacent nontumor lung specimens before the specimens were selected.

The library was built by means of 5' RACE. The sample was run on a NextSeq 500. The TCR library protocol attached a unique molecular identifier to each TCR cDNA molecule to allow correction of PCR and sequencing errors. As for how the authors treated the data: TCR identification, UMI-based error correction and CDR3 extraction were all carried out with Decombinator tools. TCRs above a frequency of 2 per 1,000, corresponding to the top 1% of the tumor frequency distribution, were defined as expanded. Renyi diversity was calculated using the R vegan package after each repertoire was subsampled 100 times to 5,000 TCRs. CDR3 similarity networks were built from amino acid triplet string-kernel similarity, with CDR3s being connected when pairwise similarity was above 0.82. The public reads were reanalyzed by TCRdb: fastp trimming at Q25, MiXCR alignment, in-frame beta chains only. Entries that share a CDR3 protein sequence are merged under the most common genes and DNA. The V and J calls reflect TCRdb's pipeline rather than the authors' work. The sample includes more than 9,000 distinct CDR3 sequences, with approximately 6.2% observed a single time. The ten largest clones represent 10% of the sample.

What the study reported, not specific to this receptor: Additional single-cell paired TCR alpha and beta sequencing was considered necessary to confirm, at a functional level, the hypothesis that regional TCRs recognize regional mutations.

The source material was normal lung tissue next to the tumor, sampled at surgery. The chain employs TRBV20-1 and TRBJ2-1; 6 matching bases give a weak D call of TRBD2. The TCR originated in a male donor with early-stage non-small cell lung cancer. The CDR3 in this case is CSAPGDSGDNEQFF. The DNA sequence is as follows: TGCAGTGCCCCTGGGGACTCTGGTGACAATGAGCAGTTCTTC.